This entry lists 10 T cell receptor beta chains sequenced from one sample in a study of radiotherapy plus CTLA-4 blockade in lung cancer. The method was immunoSEQ multiplex PCR; TCRdb's version includes in-frame clones alone and lacks a portion of them. The table shows fewer than 45,000 clones, with over 55% occurring only once. The specimen was peripheral blood, collected from a patient treated with radiotherapy plus ipilimumab. The source of these receptors is a human donor with non-small cell lung cancer who had stable disease on radiotherapy plus ipilimumab.

The chain carries TRBV10-2 and TRBJ2-5; 8 bases agree with TRBD2. The J call is in doubt because the DNA end fits TRBJ2-7 better. CDR1 and CDR2 from the germline V gene are WSHSY and SAAADI. The CDR3 runs to 15 residues. The CDR3 DNA follows: TGCGCCAGCAGTGACGTTGGTAGCGGGGTGTACGAGCAGTACTTC. Protein: CASSDVGSGVYEQYF.

This clone has only a few counts. V and J are TRBV30 and TRBJ1-1; D ambiguous. The germline V gene encodes CDR1 GTSNPN and CDR2 SVGIG (reference sequence). Between the trimmed V and J ends, which lost 0 bases and 7 bases, there was a span of 9 bases. The CDR3 is 12 amino acids. CDR3 sequence reads: CAWSVEESEAFF. Written as DNA, the CDR3 is TGTGCCTGGAGTGTTGAGGAGAGTGAAGCTTTCTTT.

This clone came up a few times. The chain links TRBV10-3 to TRBJ2-7; TRBD1 matches 10 bases. V lost 11 bases and J lost 6; bases outside the gene matches: 10. The CDR3 covers 13 residues. CDR1 is ENHRY, CDR2 SYGVKD, per germline. This chain's CDR3 is CAFSWGTGAEQYF. The CDR3 DNA is TGTGCCTTTTCCTGGGGGACAGGGGCCGAGCAGTACTTC.

V gene TRBV5-1 combines with J gene TRBJ2-7, with 8 positions matching TRBD1. Germline V gene data show CDR1 as SGHRS and CDR2 as YFSETQ. This CDR3 region has 14 residues. V dropped 4 bases and J dropped 6; count of bases not matched to a gene: 9. In nucleotides, the CDR3 is TGCGCCAGCAGCCCGGGACAGGTACCAGGCGAGCAGTACTTC. Its translation is CASSPGQVPGEQYF.

The J gene is TRBJ2-5, the V gene TRBV30, with 8 bases aligning to TRBD2. CDR1 GTSNPN and CDR2 SVGIG come from the germline V gene (reference sequence). With 3 bases clipped from V and 5 bases from J, the junction kept 8 bases outside the gene matches. This CDR3 region has 14 residues. The CDR3: CAWSLSGVWETQYF. Written as DNA, the CDR3 is TGTGCCTGGAGCCTTAGCGGGGTGTGGGAGACCCAGTACTTC.

This clone was counted once. Since the CDR3 does not end with the conserved phenylalanine or tryptophan, this likely comes from a read error. The chain is built from TRBV6-5 and TRBJ1-2, with TRBD1 matching over 7 bases. J gave up 6 bases and V 11 bases, and 12 bases lay outside the gene matches. CDR3 length equals 13 residues. Germline CDR1 reads MNHEY; CDR2 reads SVGAGI. CDR3 amino acids: CAVTRGQVDGYTL. In DNA form, the CDR3 reads TGTGCCGTAACTAGGGGGCAGGTAGATGGCTACACCCTC.

This rearrangement joins TRBV12-5 to TRBJ1-5; D is possibly TRBD1 (5 bases). This CDR3 has 15 residues. Germline lookup yields CDR1 LGHNT and CDR2 FRNRAP. The ends were cut back, 2 bases at V and 4 bases at J, with 12 bases in the middle. CDR3 amino acids: CASGLSRQGNQPQHF. CDR3 sequence (DNA): TGTGCTAGTGGTTTGTCTAGGCAGGGTAATCAGCCCCAGCATTTT.

V and J are TRBV14 and TRBJ1-1, with 9 bases fitting TRBD1. The CDR3 is made up of 17 amino acids. J lost 0 bases, V lost 5 bases, and 10 bases had no gene match. CDR1 is SGHDN, CDR2 FVKESK, per germline. As DNA, the CDR3 is TGTGCCAGCAGCTCTCGAGACAGGGGGAGCATGAACACTGAAGCTTTCTTT. Translated, it gives CASSSRDRGSMNTEAFF.

The chain links TRBV6-1 to TRBJ1-2; 8 nucleotides line up with TRBD1. This CDR3 spans 12 amino acids. Germline CDR1 and CDR2: MNHNS and SASEGT. With V trimmed by 7 bases and J by 5 bases, 3 bases remained unmatched. The CDR3, as DNA: TGTGCCAGCACGGACAGGGTGTATGGCTACACCTTC. Its protein product is CASTDRVYGYTF.

This clone was seen a handful of times. The chain couples TRBV2 to TRBJ2-7; D unclear. The germline V gene encodes CDR1 SNHLY and CDR2 FYNNEI. The CDR3 loop spans 13 amino acids. Trimming cost V 7 bases and J 1 base, with 11 bases left between them. CDR3 region: CASNALRSYEQYF. The CDR3 bases are TGTGCCAGCAACGCCCTACGGTCCTACGAGCAGTACTTC.